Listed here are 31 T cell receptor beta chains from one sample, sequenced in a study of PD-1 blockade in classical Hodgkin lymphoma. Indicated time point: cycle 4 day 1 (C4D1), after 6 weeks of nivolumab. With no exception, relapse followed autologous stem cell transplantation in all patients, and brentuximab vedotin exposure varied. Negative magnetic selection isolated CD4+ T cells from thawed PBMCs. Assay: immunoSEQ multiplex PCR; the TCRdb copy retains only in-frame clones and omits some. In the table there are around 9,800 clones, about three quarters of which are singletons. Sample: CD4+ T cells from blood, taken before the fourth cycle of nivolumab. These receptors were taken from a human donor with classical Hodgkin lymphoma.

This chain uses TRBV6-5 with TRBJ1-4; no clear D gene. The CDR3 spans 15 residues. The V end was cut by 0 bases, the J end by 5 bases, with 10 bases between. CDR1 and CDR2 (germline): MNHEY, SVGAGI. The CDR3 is CASSYSSGLNEKLFF. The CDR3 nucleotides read TGTGCCAGCAGTTACTCAAGCGGACTGAATGAAAAACTGTTTTTT.

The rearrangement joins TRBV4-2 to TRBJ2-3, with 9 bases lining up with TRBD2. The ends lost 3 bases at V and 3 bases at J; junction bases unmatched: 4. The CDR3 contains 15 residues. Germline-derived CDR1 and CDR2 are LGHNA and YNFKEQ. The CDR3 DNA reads TGTGCCAGCAGCCACAGCGGGGGGATAACAGATACGCAGTATTTT. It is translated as CASSHSGGITDTQYF.

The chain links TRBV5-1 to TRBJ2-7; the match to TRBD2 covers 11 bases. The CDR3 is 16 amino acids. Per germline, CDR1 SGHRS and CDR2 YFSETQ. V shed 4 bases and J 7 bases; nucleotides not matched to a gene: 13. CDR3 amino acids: CASSLLSGGAIEEQYF. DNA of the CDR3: TGCGCCAGCAGCCTCCTTAGCGGGGGGGCGATCGAAGAGCAGTACTTC.

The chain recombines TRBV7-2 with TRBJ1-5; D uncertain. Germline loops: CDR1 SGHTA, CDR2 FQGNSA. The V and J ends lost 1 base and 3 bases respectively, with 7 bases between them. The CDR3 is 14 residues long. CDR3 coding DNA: TGTGCCAGCAGCTTAGGGGCAGACAATCAGCCCCAGCATTTT. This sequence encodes CASSLGADNQPQHF. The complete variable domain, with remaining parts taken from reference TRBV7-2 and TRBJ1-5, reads GAGVSQSPSNKVTEKGKDVELRCDPISGHTALYWYRQSLGQGLEFLIYFQGNSAPDKSGLPSDRFSAERTGGSVSTLTIQRTQQEDSAVYLCASSLGADNQPQHFGDGTRLSIL.

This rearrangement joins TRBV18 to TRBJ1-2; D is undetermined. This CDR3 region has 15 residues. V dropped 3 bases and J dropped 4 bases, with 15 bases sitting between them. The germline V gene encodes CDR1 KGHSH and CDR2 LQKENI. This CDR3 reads CASSPPLQSSYGYTF. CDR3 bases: TGTGCCAGCTCACCGCCTTTACAGAGCAGCTATGGCTACACCTTC.

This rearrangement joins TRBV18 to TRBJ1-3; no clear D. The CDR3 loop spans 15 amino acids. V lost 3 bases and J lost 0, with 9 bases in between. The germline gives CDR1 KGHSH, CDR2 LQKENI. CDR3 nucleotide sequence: TGTGCCAGCTCACCCGCCCTTGCCTCTGGAAACACCATATATTTT. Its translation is CASSPALASGNTIYF.

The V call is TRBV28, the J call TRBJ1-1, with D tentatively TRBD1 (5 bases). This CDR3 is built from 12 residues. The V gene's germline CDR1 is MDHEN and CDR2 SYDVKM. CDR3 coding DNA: TGTGCGACAGCCATCATGAACACTGAAGCTTTCTTT. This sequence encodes CATAIMNTEAFF.

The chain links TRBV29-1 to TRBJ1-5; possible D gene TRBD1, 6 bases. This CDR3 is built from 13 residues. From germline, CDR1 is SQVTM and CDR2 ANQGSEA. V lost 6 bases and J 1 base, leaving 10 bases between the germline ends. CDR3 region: CSVGGASNQPQHF. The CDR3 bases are TGCAGCGTCGGGGGGGCGAGCAATCAGCCCCAGCATTTT.

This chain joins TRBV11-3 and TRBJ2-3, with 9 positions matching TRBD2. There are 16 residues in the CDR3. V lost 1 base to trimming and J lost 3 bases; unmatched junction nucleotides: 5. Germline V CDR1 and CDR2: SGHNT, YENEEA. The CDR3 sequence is CASSLGGGAMTDTQYF. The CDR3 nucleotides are TGTGCCAGCAGCTTAGGCGGGGGGGCAATGACAGATACGCAGTATTTT.

The CDR3 nucleotides are TGTGCCAGCAGTGAAAGTTCGGGGAATAGCAATCAGCCCCAGCATTTT. It codes for CASSESSGNSNQPQHF. V usage is TRBV2 and J usage is TRBJ1-5, with D unresolved. Between the trimmed V and J ends, which lost 2 bases and 0 bases, there was a span of 11 bases. Germline CDR1 reads SNHLY; CDR2 reads FYNNEI. CDR3 length equals 16 residues.

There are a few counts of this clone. The CDR3 loop reads CASSLVPSGANVLTF. In DNA, the CDR3 is TGCGCCAGCAGCTTGGTACCCTCTGGGGCCAACGTCCTGACTTTC. J is TRBJ2-6 and V is TRBV5-1; D ambiguous. V was pared by 0 bases and J by 0 bases, with 4 bases between. This CDR3 has 15 amino acids. Germline loops: CDR1 SGHRS, CDR2 YFSETQ.

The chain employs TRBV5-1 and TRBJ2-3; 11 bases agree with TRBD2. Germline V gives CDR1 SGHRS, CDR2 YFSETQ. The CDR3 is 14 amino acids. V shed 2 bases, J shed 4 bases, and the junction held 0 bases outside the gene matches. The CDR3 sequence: CASSFSGGADTQYF. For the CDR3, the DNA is TGCGCCAGCAGCTTTAGCGGGGGGGCAGATACGCAGTATTTT.

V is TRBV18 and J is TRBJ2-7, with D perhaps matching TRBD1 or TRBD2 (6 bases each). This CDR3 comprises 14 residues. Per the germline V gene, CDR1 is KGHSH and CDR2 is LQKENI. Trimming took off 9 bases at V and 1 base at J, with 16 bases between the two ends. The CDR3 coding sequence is TGTGCCAGTTCCATAAAGGGGGGTTCCTACGAGCAGTACTTC. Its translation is CASSIKGGSYEQYF.

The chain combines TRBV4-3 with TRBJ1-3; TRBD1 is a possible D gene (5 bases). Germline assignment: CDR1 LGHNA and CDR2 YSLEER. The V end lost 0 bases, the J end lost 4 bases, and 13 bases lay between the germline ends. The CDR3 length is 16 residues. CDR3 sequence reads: CASSQDLPGPGNTIYF. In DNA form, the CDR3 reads TGCGCCAGCAGCCAAGATCTCCCGGGGCCCGGAAACACCATATATTTT.

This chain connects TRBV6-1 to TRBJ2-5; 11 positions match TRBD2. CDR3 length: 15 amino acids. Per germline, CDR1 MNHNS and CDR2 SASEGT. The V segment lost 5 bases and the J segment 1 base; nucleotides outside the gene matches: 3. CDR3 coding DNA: TGTGCCAGCAGTTCGGGACTAGCGGTCCAAGAGACCCAGTACTTC. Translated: CASSSGLAVQETQYF.

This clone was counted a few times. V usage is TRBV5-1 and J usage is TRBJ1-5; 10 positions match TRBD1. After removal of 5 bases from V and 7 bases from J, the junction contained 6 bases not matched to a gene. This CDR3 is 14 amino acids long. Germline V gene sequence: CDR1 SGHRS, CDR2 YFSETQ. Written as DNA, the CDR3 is TGCGCCAGCAGGGCCGGGACAGGGGAACAGCCCCAGCATTTT. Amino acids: CASRAGTGEQPQHF.

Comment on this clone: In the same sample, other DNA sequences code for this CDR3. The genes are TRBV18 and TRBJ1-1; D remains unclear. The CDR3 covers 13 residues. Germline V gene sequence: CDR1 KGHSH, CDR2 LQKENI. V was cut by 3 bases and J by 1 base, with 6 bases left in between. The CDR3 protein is CASSPNGNTEAFF. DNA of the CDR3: TGTGCCAGCTCACCTAACGGGAACACTGAAGCTTTCTTT. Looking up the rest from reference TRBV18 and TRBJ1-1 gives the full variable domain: NAGVMQNPRHLVRRRGQEARLRCSPMKGHSHVYWYRQLPEEGLKFMVYLQKENIIDESGMPKERFSAEFPKEGPSILRIQQVVRGDSAAYFCASSPNGNTEAFFGQGTRLTVV.

Here the CDR3 reads CASSLALTEAFF. The CDR3 bases are TGTGCCAGCAGCTTAGCCCTCACTGAAGCTTTCTTT. The chain links TRBV11-2 to TRBJ1-1; D gene ambiguous. Germline assignment: CDR1 SGHAT and CDR2 FQNNGV. The CDR3 covers 12 residues. V lost 1 base and J lost 4, with 4 bases in between.

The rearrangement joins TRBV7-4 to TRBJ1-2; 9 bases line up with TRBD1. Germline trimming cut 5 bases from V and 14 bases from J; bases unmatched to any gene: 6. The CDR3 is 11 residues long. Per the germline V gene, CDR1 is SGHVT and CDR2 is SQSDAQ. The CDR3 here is CASSPGQGRTF. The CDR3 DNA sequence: TGTGCCAGCAGCCCGGGACAGGGAAGAACCTTC.

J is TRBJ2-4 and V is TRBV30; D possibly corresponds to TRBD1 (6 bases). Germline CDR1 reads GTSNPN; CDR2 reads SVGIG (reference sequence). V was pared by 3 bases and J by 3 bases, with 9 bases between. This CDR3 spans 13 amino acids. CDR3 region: CAWSQQGKNIQYF. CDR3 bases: TGTGCCTGGAGCCAACAGGGCAAAAACATTCAGTACTTC.

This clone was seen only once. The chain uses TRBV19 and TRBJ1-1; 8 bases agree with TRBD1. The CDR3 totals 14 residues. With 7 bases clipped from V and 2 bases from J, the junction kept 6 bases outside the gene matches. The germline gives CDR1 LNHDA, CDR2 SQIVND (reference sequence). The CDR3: CASTVGQVNTEAFF. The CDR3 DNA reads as TGTGCCAGTACCGTGGGACAGGTAAACACTGAAGCTTTCTTT.

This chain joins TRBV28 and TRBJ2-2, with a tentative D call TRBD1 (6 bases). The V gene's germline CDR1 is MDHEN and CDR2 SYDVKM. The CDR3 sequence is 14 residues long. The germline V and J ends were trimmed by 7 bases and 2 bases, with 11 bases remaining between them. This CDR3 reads CASTGTTNTGELFF. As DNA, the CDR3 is TGTGCCAGCACCGGGACAACTAACACCGGGGAGCTGTTTTTT.

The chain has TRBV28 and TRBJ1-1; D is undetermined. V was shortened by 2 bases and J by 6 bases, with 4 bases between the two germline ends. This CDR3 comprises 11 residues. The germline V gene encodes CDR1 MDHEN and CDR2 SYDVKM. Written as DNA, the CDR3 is TGTGCCAGCAGTTTAATCTCTGAAGCTTTCTTT. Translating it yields CASSLISEAFF. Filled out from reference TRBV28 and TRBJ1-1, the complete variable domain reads DVKVTQSSRYLVKRTGEKVFLECVQDMDHENMFWYRQDPGLGLRLIYFSYDVKMKEKGDIPEGYSVSREKKERFSLILESASTNQTSMYLCASSLISEAFFGQGTRLTVV.

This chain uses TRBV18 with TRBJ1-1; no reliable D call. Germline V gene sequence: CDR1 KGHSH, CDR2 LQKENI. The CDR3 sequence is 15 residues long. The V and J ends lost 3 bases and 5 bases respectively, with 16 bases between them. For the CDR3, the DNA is TGTGCCAGCTCACCGATACCGGGATCGGGGACTGAAGCTTTCTTT. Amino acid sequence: CASSPIPGSGTEAFF.

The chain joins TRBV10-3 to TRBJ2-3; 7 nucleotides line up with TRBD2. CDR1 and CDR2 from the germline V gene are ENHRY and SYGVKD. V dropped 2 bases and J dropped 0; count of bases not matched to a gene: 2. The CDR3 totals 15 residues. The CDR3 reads CAISEGSGSTDTQYF. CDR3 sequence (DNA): TGTGCCATCAGTGAGGGTAGCGGGAGCACAGATACGCAGTATTTT.

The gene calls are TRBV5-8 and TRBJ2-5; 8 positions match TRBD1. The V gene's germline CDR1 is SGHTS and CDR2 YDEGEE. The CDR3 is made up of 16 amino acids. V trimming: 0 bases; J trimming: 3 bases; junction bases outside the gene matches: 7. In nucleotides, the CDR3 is TGTGCCAGCAGCTTGGGGGTGACAGGGGAGGAAGAGACCCAGTACTTC. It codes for CASSLGVTGEEETQYF.

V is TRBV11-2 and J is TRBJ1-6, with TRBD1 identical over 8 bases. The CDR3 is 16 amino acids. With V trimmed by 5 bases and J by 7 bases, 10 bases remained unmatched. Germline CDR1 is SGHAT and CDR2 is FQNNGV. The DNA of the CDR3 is TGTGCCAGCAGCCCAGGGGGGCAGGGGGCAAATTCACCCCTCCACTTT. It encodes CASSPGGQGANSPLHF.

CDR3 protein: CASSQAGTGVSPLHF. The CDR3 DNA reads TGTGCCAGCAGCCAAGCCGGGACAGGGGTTTCACCCCTCCACTTT. The rearrangement uses TRBV4-2 and TRBJ1-6; 10 bases align to TRBD1. The V and J ends lost 1 base and 9 bases, in that order; junction bases with no gene match: 3. This CDR3 is 15 amino acids long. The V gene's germline CDR1 is LGHNA and CDR2 YNFKEQ.

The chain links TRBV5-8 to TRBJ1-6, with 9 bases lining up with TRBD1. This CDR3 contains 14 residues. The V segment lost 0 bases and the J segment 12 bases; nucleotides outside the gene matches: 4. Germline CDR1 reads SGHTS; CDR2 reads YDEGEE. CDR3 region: CASSLDRGRGPLHF. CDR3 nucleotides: TGTGCCAGCAGCTTGGACAGGGGGCGCGGACCCCTCCACTTT. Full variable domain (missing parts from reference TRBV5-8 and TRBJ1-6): EAGVTQSPTHLIKTRGQQATLRCSPISGHTSVYWYQQALGLGLQFLLWYDEGEERNRGNFPPRFSGRQFPNYSSELNVNALELEDSALYLCASSLDRGRGPLHFGNGTRLTVT.

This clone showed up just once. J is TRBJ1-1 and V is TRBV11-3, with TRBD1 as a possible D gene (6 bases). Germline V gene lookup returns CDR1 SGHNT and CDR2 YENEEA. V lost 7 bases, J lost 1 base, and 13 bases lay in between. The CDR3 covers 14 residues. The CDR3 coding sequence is TGTGCCAGCATGAACCGAGGGGGGAACACTGAAGCTTTCTTT. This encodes CASMNRGGNTEAFF.

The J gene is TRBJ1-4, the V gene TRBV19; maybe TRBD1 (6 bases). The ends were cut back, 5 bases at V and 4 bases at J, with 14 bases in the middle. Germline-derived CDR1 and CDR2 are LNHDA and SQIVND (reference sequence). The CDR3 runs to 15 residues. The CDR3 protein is CASSQRQVDNEKLFF. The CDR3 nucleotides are TGTGCCAGTAGTCAACGACAGGTAGATAATGAAAAACTGTTTTTT.